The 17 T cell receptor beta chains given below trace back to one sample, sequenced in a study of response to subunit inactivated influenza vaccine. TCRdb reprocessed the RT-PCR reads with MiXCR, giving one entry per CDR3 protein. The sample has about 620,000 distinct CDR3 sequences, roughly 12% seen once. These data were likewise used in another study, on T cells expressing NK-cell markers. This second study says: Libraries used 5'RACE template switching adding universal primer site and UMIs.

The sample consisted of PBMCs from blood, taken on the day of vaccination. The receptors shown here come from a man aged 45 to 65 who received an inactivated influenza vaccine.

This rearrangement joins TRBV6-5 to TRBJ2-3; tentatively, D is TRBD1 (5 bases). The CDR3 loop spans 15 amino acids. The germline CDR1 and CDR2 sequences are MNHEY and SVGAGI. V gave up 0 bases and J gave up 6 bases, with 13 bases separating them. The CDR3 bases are TGTGCCAGCAGTTACTCGAAATGGGGCGCCGATACGCAGTATTTT. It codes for CASSYSKWGADTQYF.

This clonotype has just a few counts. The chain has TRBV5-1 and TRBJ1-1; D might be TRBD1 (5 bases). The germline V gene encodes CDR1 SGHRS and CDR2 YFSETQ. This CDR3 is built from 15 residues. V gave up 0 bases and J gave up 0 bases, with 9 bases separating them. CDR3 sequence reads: CASSLAAGMNTEAFF. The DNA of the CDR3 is TGCGCCAGCAGCTTGGCTGCAGGGATGAACACTGAAGCTTTCTTT.

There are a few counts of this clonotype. The CDR3 sequence: CASSSALVDEQFF. The CDR3 nucleotides read TGTGCCAGCAGCTCGGCCCTGGTCGATGAGCAGTTCTTC. The chain links TRBV7-2 to TRBJ2-1, with D hard to call. Looked up from germline, CDR1 is SGHTA and CDR2 is FQGNSA. This CDR3 contains 13 residues. The ends were cut back, 4 bases at V and 8 bases at J, with 12 bases in the middle. Variable domain in full (rest from reference TRBV7-2 and TRBJ2-1): GAGVSQSPSNKVTEKGKDVELRCDPISGHTALYWYRQSLGQGLEFLIYFQGNSAPDKSGLPSDRFSAERTGGSVSTLTIQRTQQEDSAVYLCASSSALVDEQFFGPGTRLTVL.

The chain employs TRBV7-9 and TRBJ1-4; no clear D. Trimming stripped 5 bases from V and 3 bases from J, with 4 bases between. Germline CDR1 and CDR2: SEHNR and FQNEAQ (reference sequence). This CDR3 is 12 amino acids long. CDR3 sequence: CASSPSNEKLFF. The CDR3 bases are TGTGCCAGCAGCCCATCTAATGAAAAACTGTTTTTT.

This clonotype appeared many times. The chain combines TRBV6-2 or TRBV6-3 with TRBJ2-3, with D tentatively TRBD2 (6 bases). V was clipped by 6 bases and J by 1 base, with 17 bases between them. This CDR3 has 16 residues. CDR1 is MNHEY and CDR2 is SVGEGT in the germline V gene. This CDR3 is CASRSGPPLGTDTQYF. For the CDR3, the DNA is TGTGCCAGCAGGAGCGGGCCTCCTCTAGGCACAGATACGCAGTATTTT.

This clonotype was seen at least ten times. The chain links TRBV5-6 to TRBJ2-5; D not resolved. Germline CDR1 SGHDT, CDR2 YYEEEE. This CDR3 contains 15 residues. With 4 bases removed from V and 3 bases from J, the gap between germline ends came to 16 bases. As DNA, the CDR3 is TGTGCCAGCAGCGTGCTAAGAAGGGATAAAGAGACCCAGTACTTC. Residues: CASSVLRRDKETQYF.

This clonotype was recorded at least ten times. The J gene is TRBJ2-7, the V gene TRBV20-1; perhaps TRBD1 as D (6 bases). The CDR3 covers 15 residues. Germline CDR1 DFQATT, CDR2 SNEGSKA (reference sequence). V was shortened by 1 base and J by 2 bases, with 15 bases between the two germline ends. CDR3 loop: CSARAEQGITYEQYF. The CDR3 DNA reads TGCAGTGCTAGAGCGGAGCAGGGGATCACCTACGAGCAGTACTTC.

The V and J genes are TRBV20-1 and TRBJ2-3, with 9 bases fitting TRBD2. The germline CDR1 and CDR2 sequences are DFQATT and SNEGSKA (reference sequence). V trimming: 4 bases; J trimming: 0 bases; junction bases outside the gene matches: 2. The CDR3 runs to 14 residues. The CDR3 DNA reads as TGCAGTGCTACTAGCGGGACAAGCACAGATACGCAGTATTTT. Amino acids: CSATSGTSTDTQYF.

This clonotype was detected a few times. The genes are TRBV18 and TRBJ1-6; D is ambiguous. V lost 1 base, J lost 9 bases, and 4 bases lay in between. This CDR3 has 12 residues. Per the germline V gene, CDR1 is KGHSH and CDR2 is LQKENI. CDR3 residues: CASSPQSSPLHF. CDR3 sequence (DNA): TGTGCCAGCTCACCACAGTCTTCACCCCTCCACTTT.

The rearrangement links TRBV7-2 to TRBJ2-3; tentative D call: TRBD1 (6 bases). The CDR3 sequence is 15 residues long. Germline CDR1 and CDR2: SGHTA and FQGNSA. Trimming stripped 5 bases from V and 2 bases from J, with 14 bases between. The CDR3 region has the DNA TGTGCCAGCAGCGAACAGGGATCCTACACAGATACGCAGTATTTT. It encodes CASSEQGSYTDTQYF.

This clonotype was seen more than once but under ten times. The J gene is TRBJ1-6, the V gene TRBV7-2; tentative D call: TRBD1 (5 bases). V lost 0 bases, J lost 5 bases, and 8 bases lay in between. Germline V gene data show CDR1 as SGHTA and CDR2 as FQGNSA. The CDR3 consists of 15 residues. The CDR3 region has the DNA TGTGCCAGCAGCTTAGCCCAGGGTCATAATTCACCCCTCCACTTT. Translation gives CASSLAQGHNSPLHF.

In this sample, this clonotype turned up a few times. The CDR3 loop is CASSFLPRYEQYF. Here the CDR3 DNA reads TGTGCCAGCAGCTTTTTACCTCGGTACGAGCAGTACTTC. The rearrangement uses TRBV5-4 and TRBJ2-7; no clear D gene. The germline gives CDR1 SGHNT, CDR2 YYREEE (reference sequence). The CDR3 runs 13 residues. Trimming stripped 2 bases from V and 4 bases from J, with 10 bases between. Using reference TRBV5-4 and TRBJ2-7 for the parts outside the CDR3, the full variable domain is ETGVTQSPTHLIKTRGQQVTLRCSSQSGHNTVSWYQQALGQGPQFIFQYYREEENGRGNFPPRFSGLQFPNYSSELNVNALELDDSALYLCASSFLPRYEQYFGPGTRLTVT.

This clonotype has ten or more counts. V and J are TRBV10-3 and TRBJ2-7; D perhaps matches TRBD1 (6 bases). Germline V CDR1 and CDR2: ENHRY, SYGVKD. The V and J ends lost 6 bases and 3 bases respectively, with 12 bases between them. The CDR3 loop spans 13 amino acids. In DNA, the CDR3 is TGTGCCATCAGGGACAGACTAAACTACGAGCAGTACTTC. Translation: CAIRDRLNYEQYF.

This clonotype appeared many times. The CDR3: CASSPLAGAYNEQFF. CDR3 DNA sequence: TGTGCCAGCAGCCCCCTCGCGGGAGCCTACAATGAGCAGTTCTTC. The chain carries TRBV7-3 and TRBJ2-1, with 7 bases lining up with TRBD2. Per germline, CDR1 SGHTA and CDR2 FQGTGA. CDR3 size: 15 residues. V was pared by 5 bases and J by 2 bases, with 6 bases of the junction left unmatched.

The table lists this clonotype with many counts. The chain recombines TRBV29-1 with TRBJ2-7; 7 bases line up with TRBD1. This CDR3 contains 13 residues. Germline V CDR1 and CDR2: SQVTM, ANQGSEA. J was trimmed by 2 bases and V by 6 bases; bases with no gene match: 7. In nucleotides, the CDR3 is TGCAGCGTCCGGGACAGACCTACCTACGAGCAGTACTTC. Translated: CSVRDRPTYEQYF.

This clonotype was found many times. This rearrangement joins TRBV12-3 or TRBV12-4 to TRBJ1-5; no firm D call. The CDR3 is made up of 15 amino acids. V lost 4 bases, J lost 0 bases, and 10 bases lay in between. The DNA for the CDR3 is TGTGCCAGCAGTTCCGACGGTTATAGCAATCAGCCCCAGCATTTT. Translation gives CASSSDGYSNQPQHF.

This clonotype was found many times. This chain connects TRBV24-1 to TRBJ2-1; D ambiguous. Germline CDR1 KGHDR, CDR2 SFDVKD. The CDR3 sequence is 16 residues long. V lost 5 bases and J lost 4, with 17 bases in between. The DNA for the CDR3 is TGTGCCACCAGTGGGCGTTCGGACCCACAGTACAATGAGCAGTTCTTC. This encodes CATSGRSDPQYNEQFF.